The 7 T cell receptor beta chains given below trace back to one sample, sequenced in a study of Graves' ophthalmopathy and Graves' hyperthyroidism. Amplified material comprised TCR beta CDR3 regions derived from RNA transcripts. A first-round RT-PCR used HTBI primers, followed by a second-round multiplex PCR. TCRdb processed the multiplex PCR reads anew with MiXCR; each CDR3 protein has one entry. The data hold more than 300,000 distinct CDR3 sequences, with about a sixth observed a single time. Material for sequencing was peripheral blood. Every receptor here comes from an adult woman with stable Graves' hyperthyroidism.

This clonotype was counted at least ten times. The chain joins TRBV12-3 or TRBV12-4 to TRBJ2-6; a weak D match, TRBD1 (6 bases). The CDR3 extends over 17 amino acids. Trimming stripped 2 bases from V and 2 bases from J, with 13 bases between. The DNA for the CDR3 is TGTGCCAGCAGTTTAAGGGACACAAGGACTGGGGCCAACGTCCTGACTTTC. Protein sequence: CASSLRDTRTGANVLTF.

This clonotype was seen a handful of times. The chain links TRBV7-3 to TRBJ2-4; D gene uncertain. The germline gives CDR1 SGHTA, CDR2 FQGTGA. The CDR3 spans 14 residues. V dropped 5 bases and J dropped 4 bases, with 12 bases sitting between them. In nucleotides, the CDR3 is TGTGCCAGCAGCGAATCTTTTACAAAAAACATTCAGTACTTC. Its translation is CASSESFTKNIQYF.

There are a few counts of this clonotype. This chain connects TRBV6-2 or TRBV6-3 to TRBJ1-6, with a weak D call TRBD1 (5 bases). Trimming removed 2 bases at V and 10 bases at J, with 9 bases between. The CDR3 runs 13 residues. Germline V gene sequence: CDR1 MNHEY, CDR2 SVGEGT. CDR3 nucleotide sequence: TGTGCCAGCAGTTACGCAGGGATCTCACCCCTCCACTTT. This encodes CASSYAGISPLHF.

In its sample, this clonotype was seen many times. The rearrangement links TRBV7-3 to TRBJ2-5; TRBD1 aligns across 8 bases. With V trimmed by 5 bases and J by 3 bases, 2 bases remained unmatched. CDR3 length: 13 residues. CDR1 is SGHTA and CDR2 is FQGTGA in the germline V gene. The CDR3 is CASSPTGEETQYF. CDR3 sequence (DNA): TGTGCCAGCAGCCCGACAGGGGAAGAGACCCAGTACTTC.

This clonotype was counted at least ten times. V usage is TRBV28 and J usage is TRBJ1-3; a possible D gene is TRBD1 (5 bases). The CDR3 spans 16 residues. The V gene's germline CDR1 is MDHEN and CDR2 SYDVKM. V was clipped by 2 bases and J by 2 bases, with 13 bases between them. Here the CDR3 reads CASSLPGHRPGNTIYF. The CDR3 bases are TGTGCCAGCAGTTTACCCGGTCACAGGCCTGGAAACACCATATATTTT.

The chain has TRBV28 and TRBJ2-7, with TRBD2 identical over 13 bases. The CDR3 spans 15 residues. Germline V gene sequence: CDR1 MDHEN, CDR2 SYDVKM. V lost 5 bases to trimming and J lost 3 bases; unmatched junction nucleotides: 4. DNA of the CDR3: TGTGCCAGCAGTATGGGACTAGCGGGGAACTACGAGCAGTACTTC. Protein product: CASSMGLAGNYEQYF.

The table lists this clonotype with a few counts. The genes are TRBV2 and TRBJ2-4, with TRBD1 matching over 7 bases. The CDR3 is made up of 16 amino acids. The J segment lost 2 bases and the V segment lost 6 bases, leaving 10 bases of the junction unmatched. Germline assignment: CDR1 SNHLY and CDR2 FYNNEI. The CDR3 is CASRLQGMLTKNIQYF. In DNA, the CDR3 is TGTGCCAGCAGGCTACAGGGGATGCTGACCAAAAACATTCAGTACTTC.